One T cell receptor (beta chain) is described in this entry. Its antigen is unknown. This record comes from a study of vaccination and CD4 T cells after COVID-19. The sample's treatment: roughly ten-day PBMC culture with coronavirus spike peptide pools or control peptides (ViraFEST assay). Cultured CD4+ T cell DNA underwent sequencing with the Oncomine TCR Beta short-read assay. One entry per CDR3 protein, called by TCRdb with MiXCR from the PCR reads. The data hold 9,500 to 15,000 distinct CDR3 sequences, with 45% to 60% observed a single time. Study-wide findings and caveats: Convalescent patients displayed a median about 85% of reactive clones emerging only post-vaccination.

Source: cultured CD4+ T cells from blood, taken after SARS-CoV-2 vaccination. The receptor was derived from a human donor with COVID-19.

The CDR3 region is CASSIAGPGQPQHF. The CDR3 DNA follows: TGTGCCAGTAGTATTGCAGGGCCCGGCCAGCCCCAGCATTTT. The chain couples TRBV19 to TRBJ1-5; tentatively, D is TRBD1 (5 bases). Germline CDR1 reads LNHDA; CDR2 reads SQIVND (reference sequence). V was pared by 3 bases and J by 7 bases, with 13 bases between. CDR3 length equals 14 residues. Full variable domain (rest looked up from reference TRBV19 and TRBJ1-5): DGGITQSPKYLFRKEGQNVTLSCEQNLNHDAMYWYRQDPGQGLRLIYYSQIVNDFQKGDIAEGYSVSREKKESFPLTVTSAQKNPTAFYLCASSIAGPGQPQHFGDGTRLSIL.